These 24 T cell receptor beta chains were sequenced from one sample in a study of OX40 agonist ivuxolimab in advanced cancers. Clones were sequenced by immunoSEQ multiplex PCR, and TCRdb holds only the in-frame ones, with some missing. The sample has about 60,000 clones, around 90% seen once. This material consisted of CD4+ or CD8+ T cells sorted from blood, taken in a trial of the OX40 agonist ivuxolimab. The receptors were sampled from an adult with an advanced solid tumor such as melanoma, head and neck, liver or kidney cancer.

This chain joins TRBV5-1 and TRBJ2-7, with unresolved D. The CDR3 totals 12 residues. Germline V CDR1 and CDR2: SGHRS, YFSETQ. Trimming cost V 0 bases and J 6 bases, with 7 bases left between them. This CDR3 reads CASSLERSEQYF. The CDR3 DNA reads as TGCGCCAGCAGCTTGGAGAGGAGCGAGCAGTACTTC.

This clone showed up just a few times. The CDR3 DNA follows: TGTGCCAGCAGCTGGGACGGTGAAGAGACCCAGTACTTC. This gives the protein CASSWDGEETQYF. The J gene is TRBJ2-5, the V gene TRBV11-2; TRBD1 or TRBD2 may be the D gene (5 bases each). Trimming pared 4 bases from V and 3 bases from J, leaving 9 bases between. Germline CDR1 SGHAT, CDR2 FQNNGV. This CDR3 spans 13 amino acids.

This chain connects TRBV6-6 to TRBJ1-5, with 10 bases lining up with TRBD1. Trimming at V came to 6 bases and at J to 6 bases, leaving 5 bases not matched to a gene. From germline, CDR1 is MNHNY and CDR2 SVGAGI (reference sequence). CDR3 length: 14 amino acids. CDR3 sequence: CASRQDRGPQPQHF. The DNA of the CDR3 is TGTGCCAGCAGGCAAGACAGGGGGCCTCAGCCCCAGCATTTT.

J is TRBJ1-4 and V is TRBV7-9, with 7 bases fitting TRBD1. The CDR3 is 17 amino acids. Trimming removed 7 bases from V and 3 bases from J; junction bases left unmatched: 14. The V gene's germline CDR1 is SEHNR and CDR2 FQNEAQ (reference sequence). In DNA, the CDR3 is TGTGCCAGCACCATAGGAGGGAGGGGGCCTGCTAATGAAAAACTGTTTTTT. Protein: CASTIGGRGPANEKLFF.

As DNA, the CDR3 is TGTGCCAGCAGTGAAAGGGATGAAGCTTTCTTT. It specifies CASSERDEAFF. The chain is built from TRBV25-1 and TRBJ1-1; D not resolved. Trimming pared 2 bases from V and 7 bases from J, leaving 5 bases between. Germline V lookup: CDR1 MGHDK, CDR2 SYGVNS. This CDR3 region has 11 residues. Complete variable domain (other parts from reference TRBV25-1 and TRBJ1-1): EADIYQTPRYLVIGTGKKITLECSQTMGHDKMYWYQQDPGMELHLIHYSYGVNSTEKGDLSSESTVSRIRTEHFPLTLESARPSHTSQYLCASSERDEAFFGQGTRLTVV.

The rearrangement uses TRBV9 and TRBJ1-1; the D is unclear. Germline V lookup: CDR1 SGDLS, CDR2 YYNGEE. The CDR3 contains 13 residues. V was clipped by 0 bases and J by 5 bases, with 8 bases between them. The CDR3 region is CASSVVGRTEAFF. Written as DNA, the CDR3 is TGTGCCAGCAGCGTAGTCGGACGAACTGAAGCTTTCTTT.

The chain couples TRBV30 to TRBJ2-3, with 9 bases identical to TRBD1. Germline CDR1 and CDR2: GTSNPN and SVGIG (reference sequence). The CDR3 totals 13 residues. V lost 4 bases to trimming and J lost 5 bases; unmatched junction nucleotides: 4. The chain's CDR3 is CAWKQGAVDTQYF. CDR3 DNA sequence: TGTGCCTGGAAACAGGGGGCCGTAGATACGCAGTATTTT.

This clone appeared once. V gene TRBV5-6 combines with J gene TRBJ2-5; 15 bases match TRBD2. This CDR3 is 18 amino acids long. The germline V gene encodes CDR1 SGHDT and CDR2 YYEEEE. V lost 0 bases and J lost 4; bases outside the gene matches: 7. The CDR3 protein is CASSLVGLAGGPGETQYF. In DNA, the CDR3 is TGTGCCAGCAGCTTGGTCGGACTAGCGGGAGGGCCGGGAGAGACCCAGTACTTC. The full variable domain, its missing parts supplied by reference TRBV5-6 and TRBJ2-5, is DAGVTQSPTHLIKTRGQQVTLRCSPKSGHDTVSWYQQALGQGPQFIFQYYEEEERQRGNFPDRFSGHQFPNYSSELNVNALLLGDSALYLCASSLVGLAGGPGETQYFGPGTRLLVL.

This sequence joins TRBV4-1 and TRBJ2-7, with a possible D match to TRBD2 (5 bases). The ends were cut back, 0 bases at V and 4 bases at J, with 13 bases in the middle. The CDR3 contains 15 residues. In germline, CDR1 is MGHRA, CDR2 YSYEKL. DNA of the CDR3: TGCGCCAGCAGCCAAGAATTCAGCGGAGCTTACGAGCAGTACTTC. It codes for CASSQEFSGAYEQYF.

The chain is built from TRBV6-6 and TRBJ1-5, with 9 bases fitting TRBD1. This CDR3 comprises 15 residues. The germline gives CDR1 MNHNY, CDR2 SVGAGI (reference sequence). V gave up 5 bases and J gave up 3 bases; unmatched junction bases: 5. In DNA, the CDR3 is TGTGCCAGCAGTAAAACAGGGGGCTTCAATCAGCCCCAGCATTTT. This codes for CASSKTGGFNQPQHF.

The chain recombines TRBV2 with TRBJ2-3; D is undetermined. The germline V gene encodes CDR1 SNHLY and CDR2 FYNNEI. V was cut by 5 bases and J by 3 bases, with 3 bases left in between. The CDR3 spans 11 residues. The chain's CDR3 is CASSLTDTQYF. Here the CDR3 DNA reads TGTGCCAGCAGTCTGACAGATACGCAGTATTTT.

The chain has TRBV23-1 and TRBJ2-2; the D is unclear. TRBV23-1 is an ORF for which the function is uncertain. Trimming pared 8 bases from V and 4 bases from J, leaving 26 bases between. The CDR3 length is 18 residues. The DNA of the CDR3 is TGCGCCAGCCCCCCCCGGAATGAGACAACAGAGTTCACCGGGGAGCTGTTTTTT. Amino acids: CASPPRNETTEFTGELFF.

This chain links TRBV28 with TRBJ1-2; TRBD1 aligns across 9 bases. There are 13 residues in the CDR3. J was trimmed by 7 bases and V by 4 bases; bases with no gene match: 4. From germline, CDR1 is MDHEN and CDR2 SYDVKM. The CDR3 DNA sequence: TGTGCCAGCAGTTCCGGGACAGGGTTTGGCTACACCTTC. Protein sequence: CASSSGTGFGYTF.

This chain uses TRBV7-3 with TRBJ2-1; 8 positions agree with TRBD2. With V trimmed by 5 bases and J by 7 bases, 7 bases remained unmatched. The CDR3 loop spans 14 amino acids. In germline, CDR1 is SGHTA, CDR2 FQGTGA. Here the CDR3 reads CASSTSGSVNEQFF. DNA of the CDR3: TGTGCCAGCAGCACGAGCGGGAGTGTTAATGAGCAGTTCTTC.

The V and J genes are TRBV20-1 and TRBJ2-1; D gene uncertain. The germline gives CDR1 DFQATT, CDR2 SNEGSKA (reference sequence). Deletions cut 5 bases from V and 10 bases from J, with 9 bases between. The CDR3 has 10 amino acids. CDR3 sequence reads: CSAPRLEQFF. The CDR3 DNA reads TGCAGTGCTCCCCGTTTAGAGCAGTTCTTC.

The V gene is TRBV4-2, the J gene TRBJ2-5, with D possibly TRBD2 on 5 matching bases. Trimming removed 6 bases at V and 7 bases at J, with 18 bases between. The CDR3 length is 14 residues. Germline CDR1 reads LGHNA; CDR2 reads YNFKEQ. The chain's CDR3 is CASRPDGRGGTQYF. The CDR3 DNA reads TGTGCCAGCAGACCCGACGGGCGAGGAGGGACCCAGTACTTC.

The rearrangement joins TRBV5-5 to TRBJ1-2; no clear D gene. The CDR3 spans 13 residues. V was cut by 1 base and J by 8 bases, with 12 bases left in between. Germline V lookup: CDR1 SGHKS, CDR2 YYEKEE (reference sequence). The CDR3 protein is CASSLPPISGYTF. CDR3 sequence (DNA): TGTGCCAGCAGCTTGCCCCCCATCAGCGGCTACACCTTC.

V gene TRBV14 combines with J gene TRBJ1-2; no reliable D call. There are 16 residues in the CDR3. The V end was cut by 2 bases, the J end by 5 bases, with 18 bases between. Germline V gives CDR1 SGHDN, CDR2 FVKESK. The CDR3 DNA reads TGTGCCAGCAGCCAATTCCCTTTGCGCCGGGGATATGGCTACACCTTC. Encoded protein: CASSQFPLRRGYGYTF.

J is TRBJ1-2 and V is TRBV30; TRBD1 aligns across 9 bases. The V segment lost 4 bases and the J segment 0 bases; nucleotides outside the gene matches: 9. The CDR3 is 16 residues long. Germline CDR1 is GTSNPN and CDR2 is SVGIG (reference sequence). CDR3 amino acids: CAWIRDREGANYGYTF. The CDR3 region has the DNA TGTGCCTGGATCCGGGACAGGGAAGGGGCTAACTATGGCTACACCTTC.

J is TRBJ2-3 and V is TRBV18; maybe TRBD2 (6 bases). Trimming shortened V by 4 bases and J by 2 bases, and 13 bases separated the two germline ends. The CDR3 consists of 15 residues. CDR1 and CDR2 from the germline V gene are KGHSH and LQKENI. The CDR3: CASSRSPGLTDTQYF. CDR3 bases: TGTGCCAGCTCACGCTCACCGGGACTCACAGATACGCAGTATTTT.

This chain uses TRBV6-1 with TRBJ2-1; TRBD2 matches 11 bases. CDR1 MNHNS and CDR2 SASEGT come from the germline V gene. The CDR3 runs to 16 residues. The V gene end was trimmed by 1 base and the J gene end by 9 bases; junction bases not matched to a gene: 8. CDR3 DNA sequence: TGTGCCAGCAGTGAAGGGGTTAGCGGGAGGGCAAGTGAGCAGTTCTTC. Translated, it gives CASSEGVSGRASEQFF.

CDR3 region: CASSAQGRLYNEQFF. DNA of the CDR3: TGTGCCAGCAGCGCCCAGGGACGGCTGTACAATGAGCAGTTCTTC. This chain joins TRBV9 and TRBJ2-1; either TRBD1 or TRBD2 may supply D (5 bases each). CDR3 length: 15 residues. CDR1 and CDR2 from the germline V gene are SGDLS and YYNGEE. V was shortened by 3 bases and J by 4 bases, with 14 bases between the two germline ends. The full variable domain, with the rest looked up from reference TRBV9 and TRBJ2-1, is DSGVTQTPKHLITATGQRVTLRCSPRSGDLSVYWYQQSLDQGLQFLIQYYNGEERAKGNILERFSAQQFPDLHSELNLSSLELGDSALYFCASSAQGRLYNEQFFGPGTRLTVL.

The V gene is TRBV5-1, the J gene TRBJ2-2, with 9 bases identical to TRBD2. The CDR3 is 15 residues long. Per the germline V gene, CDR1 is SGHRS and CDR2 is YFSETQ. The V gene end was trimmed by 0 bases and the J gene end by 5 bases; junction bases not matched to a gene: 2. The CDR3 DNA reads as TGCGCCAGCAGCTTGGCCCTAGCGGGGACCGGGGAGCTGTTTTTT. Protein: CASSLALAGTGELFF.

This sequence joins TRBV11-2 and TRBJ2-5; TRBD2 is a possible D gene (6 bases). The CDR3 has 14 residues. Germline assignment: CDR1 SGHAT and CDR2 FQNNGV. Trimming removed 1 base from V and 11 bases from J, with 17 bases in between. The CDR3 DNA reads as TGTGCCAGCAGCTTAGTCGGAGGGGCTGGAGAGCAGTACTTC. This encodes CASSLVGGAGEQYF.